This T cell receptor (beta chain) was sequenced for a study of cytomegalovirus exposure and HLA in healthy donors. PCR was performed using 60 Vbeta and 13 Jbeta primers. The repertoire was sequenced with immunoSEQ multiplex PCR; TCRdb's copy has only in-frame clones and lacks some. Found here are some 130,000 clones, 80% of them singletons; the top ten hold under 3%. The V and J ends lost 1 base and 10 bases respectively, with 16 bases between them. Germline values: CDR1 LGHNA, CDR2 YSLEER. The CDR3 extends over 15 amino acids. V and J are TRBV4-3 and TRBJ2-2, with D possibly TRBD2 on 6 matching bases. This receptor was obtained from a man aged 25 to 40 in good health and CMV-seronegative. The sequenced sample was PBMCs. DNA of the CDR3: TGCGCCAGCAGCCAAGGAGTCGGGAGAGGGGAGGAGCTGTTTTTT. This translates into CASSQGVGRGEELFF.